This T cell receptor beta chain was sequenced in a study of CXCR3-negative and CXCR3-positive naive CD8 T cells. Broader study findings: For memory CD8+ cells diversity was much lower, but both naive subsets had comparably high diversity. Comparison of naive cells showed more hydrophobic TRB CDR3s in CXCR3-positive than in CXCR3-negative naive cells.

By frequency, this clonotype is medium-sized. Its specificity is unknown. UMI-labeled TRB cDNA libraries were prepared by 5' RACE. TCRdb re-called the 5' RACE reads, yielding one record per CDR3 amino acid sequence without DNA. This repertoire comprises some 3,000 distinct CDR3 sequences; its ten largest clones make up more than 1.2%. The CDR3 has 16 residues. The germline V gene encodes CDR1 SGHTA and CDR2 FQGNSA. This TCR was sampled from a human donor in good health. Some clones in this sample may be carry-over from other donors' samples. Sequenced sample: naive CXCR3+ CD8+ T cells from blood. As for subset: CD45RO-CCR7+CD27+CD95- naive CD8+ T cells expressing CXCR3 (TNR3+). This sequence joins TRBV7-2 and TRBJ2-1; the D call of TRBD2 rests on TCRdb alone, since no DNA is present to check it. The CDR3: CASSLDSGTSGFEQFF. Full variable domain (outside the CDR3, taken from reference TRBV7-2 and TRBJ2-1): GAGVSQSPSNKVTEKGKDVELRCDPISGHTALYWYRQSLGQGLEFLIYFQGNSAPDKSGLPSDRFSAERTGGSVSTLTIQRTQQEDSAVYLCASSLDSGTSGFEQFFGPGTRLTVL.